A single T cell receptor (beta chain) is shown here with its context. Using immunoSEQ multiplex PCR, the repertoire was profiled, and TCRdb retains in-frame clones only, with some absent. Of about 88,000 clones detected, 70% to 90% appear once; the ten largest clones hold roughly 1.5%. This entry belongs to a study of T cells after somatic rescue of genetic block. V was pared by 3 bases and J by 3 bases, with 12 bases of the junction left unmatched. There are 18 residues in the CDR3. The germline gives CDR1 MDHEN, CDR2 SYDVKM. Sequencing input: peripheral blood mononuclear cells (PBMCs). This sequence was found in a woman aged 18-29 years. This chain links TRBV28 with TRBJ2-7, with 12 bases that match TRBD2. The CDR3 spells CASSFTPSGLAGIYEQYF. The CDR3 nucleotides read TGTGCCAGCAGTTTCACACCCTCCGGACTAGCGGGAATCTACGAGCAGTACTTC.